This TCR beta chain was sequenced for a study of blood T cells in healthy people across ages. Study-wide results and limits: With age, beta diversity per million T cells declined roughly linearly, significantly by approximately 40.

Germline V gene sequence: CDR1 SNHLY, CDR2 FYNNEI. V dropped 4 bases and J dropped 2; count of bases not matched to a gene: 7. The CDR3 has 16 residues. Primed by a sample-barcoded 5' primer and a J-beta primer mix, a second PCR proceeded for roughly 7 to 12 cycles. TCRdb reprocessed the 5' RACE reads with MiXCR, giving one entry per CDR3 protein. The sample contains some 780,000 distinct CDR3 sequences, around three fifths of which appear only once. Note on this clonotype: Its antigen is undetermined.

Each sample yielded at least 7 million isolated PBMCs. The rearrangement uses TRBV2 and TRBJ2-1; 8 bases map to TRBD2. The sample taken for sequencing was blood. The source of this sequence is a man in his forties in good health. As DNA, the CDR3 is TGTGCCAGCAGTGTAAATAGCGGGGTTACCTACAATGAGCAGTTCTTC. Translation: CASSVNSGVTYNEQFF.